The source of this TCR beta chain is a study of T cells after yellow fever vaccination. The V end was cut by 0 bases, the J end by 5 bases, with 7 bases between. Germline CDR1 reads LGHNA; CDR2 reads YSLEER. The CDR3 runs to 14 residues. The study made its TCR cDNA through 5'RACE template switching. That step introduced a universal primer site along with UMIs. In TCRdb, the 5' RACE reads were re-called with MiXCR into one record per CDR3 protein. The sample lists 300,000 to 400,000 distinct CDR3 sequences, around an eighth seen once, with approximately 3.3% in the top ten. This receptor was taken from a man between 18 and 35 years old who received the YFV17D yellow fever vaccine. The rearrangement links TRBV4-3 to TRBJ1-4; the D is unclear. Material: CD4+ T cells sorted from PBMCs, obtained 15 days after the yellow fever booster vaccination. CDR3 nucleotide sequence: TGCGCCAGCAGCCAAGACGGAAGGAATGAAAAACTGTTTTTT. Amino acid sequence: CASSQDGRNEKLFF.